This TCR beta chain was identified in a study of blood T cell repertoires in COVID-19. The table came from immunoSEQ multiplex PCR; TCRdb's copy has only in-frame clones and leaves some out. The top ten clones hold about a quarter of a sample with under 200,000 clones, 88% of them seen once. This CDR3 is 12 amino acids long. Germline loops: CDR1 SQVTM, CDR2 ANQGSEA. With V trimmed by 6 bases and J by 8 bases, 7 bases remained unmatched. The rearrangement uses TRBV29-1 and TRBJ1-2, with 9 positions matching TRBD1. Sequenced material: peripheral blood. The receptor was derived from a man aged 60-69 years with acute or convalescent COVID-19. CDR3 in amino acids: CSVQTGGRGYTF. The CDR3 region has the DNA TGCAGCGTGCAGACAGGGGGGCGAGGCTACACCTTC.